These T cell receptor beta chains were read from a single sample in a study of pediatric ulcerative colitis. Profiling relied on immunoSEQ multiplex PCR, and the TCRdb table lists in-frame clones only, not all of them. The sample contains 15,000 to 20,000 clones, roughly 80% of which appear only once. Sequenced sample: gut tissue. The receptors originated from a boy between 10 and 17 years old who was a control in a study of pediatric ulcerative colitis. CDR3s include the opening cysteine and the closing phenylalanine or tryptophan.

>TRBJ1-5|TRBV7-8
CASSKGAVFNQPQHF
>TRBJ1-1|TRBV5-6
CASSSGFSRTEAFF
>TRBJ2-3|TRBV7-2
CASSFGQGGDTQYF
>TRBJ2-3|TRBV29-1
CSVEGLSGRDTQYF
>TRBJ2-7|TRBV21-1
CASSKLPNYEQYF
>TRBJ2-7|TRBV29-1
CSVVTPLGQTTPYEQYF
>TRBJ2-1|TRBV7-2
CASSPKSGNSYNEQFF
>TRBJ2-1|TRBV12-5
CASGFALAGGRDNEQFF
>TRBJ2-3|TRBV15
CATSTADREDTQYF
>TRBJ2-1|TRBV19
CASSIRLGREQFF
>TRBJ2-1|TRBV4-2
CASSQGGTSGRDEQFF
>TRBJ2-1|TRBV9
CASSALADDNEQFF
>TRBJ2-1|TRBV5-8
CASSSVSGGADEQFF
>TRBJ2-7|TRBV5-1
CASSLAPGGDYEQYF
>TRBJ1-2|TRBV5-1
CASSLDSNYGYTF
>TRBJ1-2|TRBV7-3
CASSPKGQRGHGYTF
>TRBJ2-1|TRBV5-4
CASSDRKQVNEQFF
>TRBJ2-7|TRBV18
CASSPTRAGANEQYF
>TRBJ1-4|TRBV18
CASSPTRGNLNEKLFF
>TRBJ1-1|TRBV7-9
CASSSGEGLNREAFF
>TRBJ1-5|TRBV6-5
CASSQYRGRNQPQHF
>TRBJ2-2|TRBV7-2
CASSTTGGYTGELFF
>TRBJ2-1|TRBV5-1
CASSFVAEGNNEQFF
>TRBJ2-4|TRBV28
CASSPATQGLAKNIQYF
>TRBJ2-2|TRBV19
CASSISGTNTGELFF
>TRBJ2-6|TRBV28
CASRRGGLSGANVLTF
>TRBJ2-5|TRBV27
CASSLATNQETQYF